Listed below are T cell receptor beta chains from one sample, sequenced in a study of T cell responses to AZD1222 COVID-19 vaccine. Clones were sequenced by immunoSEQ multiplex PCR, and TCRdb holds only the in-frame ones, with some missing. The data contain about 180,000 clones, 90% of them seen just once; the ten biggest clones take up 2.5% to 3.5%. This specimen consisted of peripheral blood, obtained on day 0 of AZD1222 vaccination. These receptors were collected from an adult in good health. The CDR3 runs from the conserved cysteine through the conserved F or W. A D gene is named only where the DNA matches it firmly. Expanded clones are given a class, and other clones once, few, many or no size at all.

j_gene: TRBJ1-1
v_gene: TRBV19
d_gene: NA
abundance: few
CDR3nt: NA
CDR3aa: CASTSGQRTTEAFF

j_gene: TRBJ1-1
v_gene: TRBV7-8
d_gene: NA
abundance: NA
CDR3nt: TGTGCCAGCAGCCCTAGGAGCGGGGGTGAGGGGAACACTGAAGCTTTCTTT
CDR3aa: CASSPRSGGEGNTEAFF

j_gene: TRBJ2-3
v_gene: TRBV6-2/TRBV6-3
d_gene: TRBD2
abundance: NA
CDR3nt: TGTGCCAGCAGTTACCCGACTAGCGGGGGGACTAGCACAGATACGCAGTATTTT
CDR3aa: CASSYPTSGGTSTDTQYF

j_gene: TRBJ2-7
v_gene: TRBV12-3/TRBV12-4
d_gene: NA
abundance: NA
CDR3nt: TGTGCCAGCAGTTTAATGGGCTACGAGCAGTACTTC
CDR3aa: CASSLMGYEQYF

j_gene: TRBJ1-1
v_gene: TRBV6-5
d_gene: NA
abundance: NA
CDR3nt: TGTGCCAGCAGTTACGGTGGGGTCCGCACTGAAGCTTTCTTT
CDR3aa: CASSYGGVRTEAFF

j_gene: TRBJ2-1
v_gene: TRBV5-1
d_gene: NA
abundance: once
CDR3nt: TGCGCCAGCAGCTTGGAGGTTACCTACAATGAGCAGTTCTTC
CDR3aa: CASSLEVTYNEQFF

j_gene: TRBJ1-2
v_gene: TRBV5-1
d_gene: NA
abundance: NA
CDR3nt: TGCGCCAGCAGCTTGGATCAGGGTTATGGCTACACCTTC
CDR3aa: CASSLDQGYGYTF

j_gene: TRBJ2-5
v_gene: TRBV27
d_gene: TRBD2
abundance: few
CDR3nt: TGTGCCAGCAGTTTACGAGCGGGGGGGCGGGAGACCCAGTACTTC
CDR3aa: CASSLRAGGRETQYF

j_gene: TRBJ2-5
v_gene: TRBV5-4
d_gene: NA
abundance: NA
CDR3nt: TGTGCCAGCAGCCCCGGGACCTCGGGAGAGACCCAGTACTTC
CDR3aa: CASSPGTSGETQYF

j_gene: TRBJ1-5
v_gene: TRBV6-5
d_gene: TRBD1
abundance: NA
CDR3nt: TGTGCCAGCAGGGGGACAGAGGGTACTCAGCCCCAGCATTTT
CDR3aa: CASRGTEGTQPQHF

j_gene: TRBJ2-7
v_gene: TRBV4-2
d_gene: NA
abundance: NA
CDR3nt: TGTGCCAGCAGCCAAGAAGGAGGACCACGATACGAGCAGTACTTC
CDR3aa: CASSQEGGPRYEQYF

j_gene: TRBJ1-3
v_gene: TRBV6-1
d_gene: NA
abundance: NA
CDR3nt: TGTGCCAGCAGGGAACTGGGCTCTGGAAACACCATATATTTT
CDR3aa: CASRELGSGNTIYF

j_gene: TRBJ2-1
v_gene: TRBV7-3
d_gene: NA
abundance: NA
CDR3nt: TGTGCCAGCAGTCAGGGCGACAATGAGCAGTTCTTC
CDR3aa: CASSQGDNEQFF

j_gene: TRBJ2-7
v_gene: TRBV30
d_gene: NA
abundance: NA
CDR3nt: TGTGCCTGGAGTGTAGGGGGGCCCCCCTACGAGCAGTACTTC
CDR3aa: CAWSVGGPPYEQYF

j_gene: TRBJ1-2
v_gene: TRBV5-6
d_gene: NA
abundance: once
CDR3nt: TGTGCCAGCAGCTTGTTCCGCACTATGGGCTACACCTTC
CDR3aa: CASSLFRTMGYTF

j_gene: TRBJ1-6
v_gene: TRBV19
d_gene: TRBD1
abundance: NA
CDR3nt: TGTGCCAGCTTAAACAGGGGTTCCTATAATTCACCCCTCCACTTT
CDR3aa: CASLNRGSYNSPLHF

j_gene: TRBJ2-2
v_gene: TRBV7-2
d_gene: NA
abundance: NA
CDR3nt: TGTGCCAGCAGCTCACAAACGGTTTTCAGGGTAACCGGGGAGCTGTTTTTT
CDR3aa: CASSSQTVFRVTGELFF

j_gene: TRBJ1-1
v_gene: TRBV7-2
d_gene: NA
abundance: NA
CDR3nt: TGTGCCAGCAGCTTAGGGCAGCTGAACACTGAAGCTTTCTTT
CDR3aa: CASSLGQLNTEAFF

j_gene: TRBJ2-7
v_gene: TRBV2
d_gene: TRBD1
abundance: NA
CDR3nt: TGTGCCAGCAGTGAAGAGACAGGGAAGTACTTC
CDR3aa: CASSEETGKYF

j_gene: TRBJ1-6
v_gene: TRBV19
d_gene: NA
abundance: NA
CDR3nt: TGTGCCAGTAGTCCGGGGCTTGGCTCACCCCTCCACTTT
CDR3aa: CASSPGLGSPLHF

j_gene: TRBJ1-1
v_gene: TRBV12-3/TRBV12-4
d_gene: NA
abundance: NA
CDR3nt: TGTGCCAGCAGTTTAGGGGTTTTGACTGAAGCTTTCTTT
CDR3aa: CASSLGVLTEAFF

j_gene: TRBJ2-2
v_gene: TRBV18
d_gene: NA
abundance: NA
CDR3nt: TGTGCCAGCTCACCGCCTAGCAGGGGCACCGGGGAGCTGTTTTTT
CDR3aa: CASSPPSRGTGELFF

j_gene: TRBJ1-6
v_gene: TRBV6-5
d_gene: NA
abundance: NA
CDR3nt: TGTGCCAGCAGTTACGCGGACAGAAACTCACCCCTCCACTTT
CDR3aa: CASSYADRNSPLHF

j_gene: TRBJ1-1
v_gene: TRBV19
d_gene: NA
abundance: NA
CDR3nt: TGTGCCAGTAGTCCCCCCGGGACTGAAGCTTTCTTT
CDR3aa: CASSPPGTEAFF

j_gene: TRBJ2-3
v_gene: TRBV3-1/TRBV3-2
d_gene: TRBD1
abundance: NA
CDR3nt: TGTGCCAGCAGCCGACGACAGGGGCCCCTCACAGATACGCAGTATTTT
CDR3aa: CASSRRQGPLTDTQYF

j_gene: TRBJ1-3
v_gene: TRBV7-2
d_gene: NA
abundance: NA
CDR3nt: TGTGCCAGCAGCTTAGGCTCTGGAAACACCATATATTTT
CDR3aa: CASSLGSGNTIYF

j_gene: TRBJ1-5
v_gene: TRBV19
d_gene: NA
abundance: NA
CDR3nt: TGTGCCAGTAGTAGGGAGTATAGCAATCAGCCCCAGCATTTT
CDR3aa: CASSREYSNQPQHF

j_gene: TRBJ1-5
v_gene: TRBV9
d_gene: NA
abundance: NA
CDR3nt: TGTGCCAGCAGCGTAGACCCGAATAGCAATCAGCCCCAGCATTTT
CDR3aa: CASSVDPNSNQPQHF

j_gene: TRBJ2-1
v_gene: TRBV9
d_gene: NA
abundance: NA
CDR3nt: TGTGCCAGCAGCCGCCTAAACTCCTACAATGAGCAGTTCTTC
CDR3aa: CASSRLNSYNEQFF

j_gene: TRBJ1-5
v_gene: TRBV7-2
d_gene: TRBD1
abundance: once
CDR3nt: TGTGCCAGCAGCTTACGACAGGGCAATAGCAATCAGCCCCAGCATTTT
CDR3aa: CASSLRQGNSNQPQHF

j_gene: TRBJ1-5
v_gene: TRBV2
d_gene: NA
abundance: NA
CDR3nt: TGTGCCAGCAGCCCCGCATGGGTGGGGGGCAATCAGCCCCAGCATTTT
CDR3aa: CASSPAWVGGNQPQHF

j_gene: TRBJ1-3
v_gene: TRBV19
d_gene: TRBD1
abundance: NA
CDR3nt: TGTGCCACCGCAGACAGGGGTTACGGAAACACCATATATTTT
CDR3aa: CATADRGYGNTIYF

j_gene: TRBJ1-2
v_gene: TRBV6-5
d_gene: TRBD1
abundance: once
CDR3nt: TGTGCCGCGGGACAGGGGAATAACTATGGCTACACCTTC
CDR3aa: CAAGQGNNYGYTF

j_gene: TRBJ2-5
v_gene: TRBV5-1
d_gene: NA
abundance: NA
CDR3nt: TGCGCCAGCAGCTTGGGGCACCTACAAGAGACCCAGTACTTC
CDR3aa: CASSLGHLQETQYF

j_gene: TRBJ2-1
v_gene: TRBV5-4
d_gene: TRBD2
abundance: NA
CDR3nt: TGTGCCAGCAGCCCGCCCCGGAAGCGGGGGATCTACAATGAGCAGTTCTTC
CDR3aa: CASSPPRKRGIYNEQFF

j_gene: TRBJ2-7
v_gene: TRBV6-4
d_gene: NA
abundance: NA
CDR3nt: TGTGCTCGAAACCACGAGCAGTACTTC
CDR3aa: CARNHEQYF

j_gene: TRBJ1-1
v_gene: TRBV6-5
d_gene: TRBD1
abundance: NA
CDR3nt: TGTGCCAGCAGTATCCGGGACAGGAACACTGAAGCTTTCTTT
CDR3aa: CASSIRDRNTEAFF

j_gene: TRBJ2-7
v_gene: TRBV7-9
d_gene: NA
abundance: NA
CDR3nt: TGTGCCAGCAGCTTAGGTCGGGGTAGGGGATCCGAGCAGTACTTC
CDR3aa: CASSLGRGRGSEQYF